The table lists the clone carrying this T cell receptor (beta chain) with a few counts. The V end was cut by 5 bases, the J end by 5 bases, with 12 bases between. Per the germline V gene, CDR1 is KGHSH and CDR2 is LQKENI. The CDR3 covers 13 residues. The table came from immunoSEQ multiplex PCR; TCRdb's copy has only in-frame clones and leaves some out. The top ten hold 0.3% to 0.35% of the sample, which has 100,000 or so clones, around 90% seen once. The source of the sample is a study of OX40 agonist ivuxolimab in advanced cancers. The sample here was CD4+ or CD8+ T cells sorted from blood, taken in a trial of the OX40 agonist ivuxolimab. This clonotype was obtained from an adult with an advanced solid tumor such as melanoma, head and neck, liver or kidney cancer. V and J are TRBV18 and TRBJ1-1; no definite D call. The CDR3 loop reads CASSTGGRTEAFF. In DNA form, the CDR3 reads TGTGCCAGCTCAACGGGAGGAAGAACTGAAGCTTTCTTT.